A single sample gave rise to the 20 T cell receptor beta chains below, sequenced in a study of blood T cell repertoires in COVID-19. Method: immunoSEQ multiplex PCR; TCRdb's copy keeps in-frame clones and lacks some. This sample has 150,000 or so clones, with 85% to 90% found just once. Sequenced: peripheral blood. These receptors came from a young man with COVID-19, enrolled during active disease.

The chain is built from TRBV29-1 and TRBJ2-3; D gene ambiguous. V was shortened by 4 bases and J by 2 bases, with 13 bases between the two germline ends. The CDR3 is 14 residues long. Looked up from germline, CDR1 is SQVTM and CDR2 is ANQGSEA. The DNA for the CDR3 is TGCAGCGTTGGGCATGGCCTTATCACAGATACGCAGTATTTT. Translation gives CSVGHGLITDTQYF.

The genes are TRBV12-5 and TRBJ2-1; the match to TRBD1 covers 11 bases. The trim removed 2 bases at V and 5 bases at J, leaving 8 bases unmatched. CDR3 size: 17 residues. The germline V gene has CDR1 LGHNT and CDR2 FRNRAP. CDR3 in amino acids: CASGLTGGQGDHNEQFF. The CDR3 region has the DNA TGTGCTAGTGGTTTGACGGGGGGACAGGGGGACCACAATGAGCAGTTCTTC.

The chain uses TRBV29-1 and TRBJ1-2; D not resolved. From germline, CDR1 is SQVTM and CDR2 ANQGSEA. V lost 1 base to trimming and J lost 1 base, with 7 bases between them. This CDR3 comprises 13 residues. The chain's CDR3 is CSVEVDNNYGYTF. CDR3 DNA: TGCAGCGTTGAAGTCGACAATAACTATGGCTACACCTTC.

In this sample, this clone turned up once. The J gene is TRBJ2-5, the V gene TRBV18, with 7 bases matching TRBD1. This CDR3 is 15 amino acids long. Germline V gene lookup returns CDR1 KGHSH and CDR2 LQKENI. J was trimmed by 3 bases and V by 3 bases; bases with no gene match: 7. In DNA, the CDR3 is TGTGCCAGCTCACCCGGGACAGTAACCGAAGAGACCCAGTACTTC. This sequence encodes CASSPGTVTEETQYF.

As regards this clone: Germline is not matched at one junction end, which may reflect a read error. This chain connects TRBV6-2 or TRBV6-3 to TRBJ2-7; D is possibly TRBD1 (6 bases). The CDR3 is made up of 14 amino acids. The germline V gene encodes CDR1 MNHEY and CDR2 SVGEGT. CDR3 bases: TGTGCCAGCACTTACGCGGACAGATCCTACGAGCAGTACTTC. Translating gives CASTYADRSYEQYF.

The rearrangement joins TRBV28 to TRBJ2-2; 10 bases are a match to TRBD1. This CDR3 is built from 18 residues. The germline V gene encodes CDR1 MDHEN and CDR2 SYDVKM. V was pared by 5 bases and J by 3 bases, with 12 bases of the junction left unmatched. This CDR3 is CASSPTQDRGLYTGELFF. The CDR3 DNA follows: TGTGCCAGCAGTCCTACCCAAGACAGGGGGCTGTACACCGGGGAGCTGTTTTTT.

The V call is TRBV11-3, the J call TRBJ2-1; TRBD2 matches at 8 bases. The CDR3 has 19 residues. V lost 1 base to trimming and J lost 7 bases; unmatched junction nucleotides: 18. From germline, CDR1 is SGHNT and CDR2 YENEEA. CDR3 sequence reads: CASSLGSPPISGKRNEQFF. Written as DNA, the CDR3 is TGTGCCAGCAGCTTAGGCTCCCCCCCCATTAGCGGGAAACGAAATGAGCAGTTCTTC.

This chain joins TRBV5-4 and TRBJ2-5; weak D call: TRBD2 (9 bases). V was clipped by 4 bases and J by 2 bases, with 18 bases between them. Germline assignment: CDR1 SGHNT and CDR2 YYREEE (reference sequence). This CDR3 has 16 amino acids. Here the CDR3 reads CASSGDRLAGQETQYF. CDR3 nucleotides: TGTGCCAGCAGCGGGGACAGGCTAGCGGGGCAAGAGACCCAGTACTTC.

This rearrangement joins TRBV25-1 to TRBJ1-1, with TRBD1 matching 8 bases. Germline V gives CDR1 MGHDK, CDR2 SYGVNS. V dropped 5 bases and J dropped 4; count of bases not matched to a gene: 9. CDR3 length: 15 amino acids. The CDR3 region is CASSPPLDRGTEAFF. Here the CDR3 DNA reads TGTGCCAGCAGTCCCCCTCTCGACAGGGGCACTGAAGCTTTCTTT.

This chain links TRBV28 with TRBJ2-7; no clear D. In germline, CDR1 is MDHEN, CDR2 SYDVKM. The length of the CDR3 is 13 residues. V was pared by 8 bases and J by 1 base, with 12 bases between. In nucleotides, the CDR3 is TGTGCCAGCGGTCTCGCGTTGTCCTACGAGCAGTACTTC. It yields the protein CASGLALSYEQYF.

The sample holds a few counts of this clone. The junction departs from germline at one end; a sequencing error may be responsible. The rearrangement uses TRBV6-6 and TRBJ1-4, with a weak D call TRBD1 (5 bases). The CDR3 consists of 14 residues. Germline V lookup: CDR1 MNHNY, CDR2 SVGAGI (reference sequence). Here the CDR3 reads CASSSDWGREELLF. In DNA, the CDR3 is TGTGCCAGCAGTTCGGACTGGGGACGGGAGGAACTGCTTTTT.

V and J are TRBV10-3 and TRBJ1-2; D is unclear. From germline, CDR1 is ENHRY and CDR2 SYGVKD. V was clipped by 3 bases and J by 8 bases, with 19 bases between them. This CDR3 is built from 15 residues. The DNA of the CDR3 is TGTGCCATCAGTGATTTAGGCAGGTACACGGCGGGCTACACCTTC. Its protein is CAISDLGRYTAGYTF.

The chain joins TRBV7-9 to TRBJ2-1; no clear D. CDR3 length equals 16 residues. Between the trimmed V and J ends, which lost 7 bases and 5 bases, there was a span of 21 bases. Germline assignment: CDR1 SEHNR and CDR2 FQNEAQ (reference sequence). The CDR3, as DNA: TGTGCCAGCACTCCCCAAGCCCAGGTGTTCCACAATGAGCAGTTCTTC. This encodes CASTPQAQVFHNEQFF. The variable domain in full, with the rest retrieved from reference TRBV7-9 and TRBJ2-1, is DTGVSQNPRHKITKRGQNVTFRCDPISEHNRLYWYRQTLGQGPEFLTYFQNEAQLEKSRLLSDRFSAERPKGSFSTLEIQRTEQGDSAMYLCASTPQAQVFHNEQFFGPGTRLTVL.

The V gene is TRBV9, the J gene TRBJ2-3; 9 positions agree with TRBD2. The germline V gene encodes CDR1 SGDLS and CDR2 YYNGEE. Trimming took 3 bases from V and 6 from J; bases not matched to a gene: 8. The CDR3 sequence is 15 residues long. CDR3 in amino acids: CASSAGGLAYDTQYF. CDR3 nucleotide sequence: TGTGCCAGCAGCGCCGGGGGACTAGCTTATGATACGCAGTATTTT.

This clone has a handful of counts. The J gene is TRBJ2-3, the V gene TRBV25-1; 8 bases are shared with TRBD2. Trimming took 3 bases from V and 2 from J; bases not matched to a gene: 7. The CDR3 contains 16 residues. Looked up from germline, CDR1 is MGHDK and CDR2 is SYGVNS. The CDR3 DNA sequence: TGTGCCAGCAGTGAGTGGAGCGGGAGATACACAGATACGCAGTATTTT. Translating it yields CASSEWSGRYTDTQYF.

J is TRBJ1-1 and V is TRBV19; D remains unclear. Per the germline V gene, CDR1 is LNHDA and CDR2 is SQIVND (reference sequence). The CDR3 has 15 residues. V shed 8 bases and J shed 6 bases, with 22 bases lying between them. The CDR3 DNA follows: TGTGCCAGTGGCGGGCTAGGAACAGATTTGGCTGAAGCTTTCTTT. It specifies CASGGLGTDLAEAFF.

This chain connects TRBV30 to TRBJ2-3; tentative D call: TRBD1 (6 bases). The germline CDR1 and CDR2 sequences are GTSNPN and SVGIG (reference sequence). The CDR3 length is 14 residues. Trimming removed 1 base at V and 3 bases at J, with 11 bases between. CDR3 sequence: CAWSGGLGTDTQYF. Here the CDR3 DNA reads TGTGCCTGGAGTGGGGGGCTTGGGACAGATACGCAGTATTTT.

V gene TRBV7-8 combines with J gene TRBJ1-5, with 7 bases that match TRBD1. This CDR3 has 14 residues. The V gene end was trimmed by 5 bases and the J gene end by 5 bases; junction bases not matched to a gene: 6. Germline V CDR1 and CDR2: SGHVS, FQNEAQ. The CDR3 DNA follows: TGTGCCAGCAGCCTGGACAGGTACGATCAGCCCCAGCATTTT. The encoded protein is CASSLDRYDQPQHF.

The chain joins TRBV2 to TRBJ1-2; D not certain. The V gene's germline CDR1 is SNHLY and CDR2 FYNNEI. Trimming removed 6 bases at V and 7 bases at J, with 15 bases between. The CDR3 has 13 residues. The DNA of the CDR3 is TGTGCCAGCAGGGTCTCGGAGGGCTCTGGCTACACCTTC. Its translation: CASRVSEGSGYTF.

The V gene is TRBV4-2, the J gene TRBJ1-3; a possible D gene is TRBD1 (5 bases). Trimming took 6 bases from V and 0 from J, leaving 12 bases between them. The CDR3 is 15 amino acids. Germline V CDR1 and CDR2: LGHNA, YNFKEQ. CDR3 in DNA: TGTGCCAGCAGACTCGGGGGGGACTCTGGAAACACCATATATTTT. It is translated as CASRLGGDSGNTIYF.